This TCR beta chain was found in a study of beta chain features in type 1 diabetes. Every bit of the isolated RNA underwent reverse transcription, so sequencing read expressed TCRB transcripts. Method: immunoSEQ multiplex PCR; TCRdb's copy keeps in-frame clones and lacks some. This table holds 350,000 or so clones, 15% to 20% found once. This clone was detected only a few times. The sequencing input was naive CD4+ T cells from blood. This TCR derives from a woman under 30 in good health.

In nucleotides, the CDR3 is TGTGCCAGCAGCCGGATGAGCGGCTCCTACGAGCAGTACTTC. It yields the protein CASSRMSGSYEQYF. The chain uses TRBV6-5 and TRBJ2-7; tentatively, D is TRBD2 (5 bases). V gave up 6 bases and J gave up 0 bases, with 12 bases separating them. In germline, CDR1 is MNHEY, CDR2 SVGAGI. CDR3 length: 14 amino acids.